These 12 T cell receptor beta chains share one sample of origin, sequenced in a study of cytomegalovirus exposure and HLA in healthy donors. Researchers ran the PCR with 60 Vbeta and 13 Jbeta primers. Sequencing was performed with immunoSEQ multiplex PCR; in TCRdb, only in-frame clones are kept and a portion is missing. This sample carries about 150,000 clones, roughly 80% of them seen once, and the ten largest clones take roughly 2.3%. Sample: PBMCs. These receptors were collected from a male donor in good health and CMV-seronegative.

This clone has only a few counts. This chain uses TRBV16 with TRBJ1-1; unclear D gene. With 6 bases removed from V and 6 bases from J, the gap between germline ends came to 11 bases. The CDR3 is 12 residues long. Germline loops: CDR1 KGHSY, CDR2 FQNENV. The CDR3 loop is CASSPLRPEAFF. The CDR3 DNA reads as TGTGCCAGCAGTCCCCTACGCCCTGAAGCTTTCTTT.

This CDR3 reads CASSQRRGDYEQYF. CDR3 nucleotide sequence: TGCGCCAGCAGCCAACGCAGGGGCGACTACGAGCAGTACTTC. The chain uses TRBV4-1 and TRBJ2-7, with D maybe TRBD1 (6 bases). The V gene's germline CDR1 is MGHRA and CDR2 YSYEKL. This CDR3 region has 14 residues. V lost 2 bases and J lost 3, with 11 bases in between.

This chain connects TRBV7-9 to TRBJ1-1; possibly TRBD1 for D (6 bases). The CDR3 loop spans 17 amino acids. Trimming stripped 5 bases from V and 5 bases from J, with 24 bases between. Germline V gene lookup returns CDR1 SEHNR and CDR2 FQNEAQ (reference sequence). CDR3: CASSPNGGVGARTEAFF. The DNA of the CDR3 is TGTGCCAGCAGCCCTAATGGCGGTGTGGGGGCGCGGACTGAAGCTTTCTTT.

Comments on this clone: Other DNA variants within this sample encode the same CDR3. The chain is built from TRBV4-2 and TRBJ1-6; 7 bases are a match to TRBD1. J was trimmed by 9 bases and V by 0 bases; bases with no gene match: 8. CDR1 is LGHNA and CDR2 is YNFKEQ in the germline V gene. The CDR3 is 16 residues long. In DNA, the CDR3 is TGTGCCAGCAGCCAAGATGGAACAGGGGCAGGTTCACCCCTCCACTTT. Translating gives CASSQDGTGAGSPLHF.

There are a few counts of this clone. For the CDR3, the DNA is TGTGCCAGCAGCGGGGGGGGACTAGCGGGGACCGAGCAGTACTTC. Translating it yields CASSGGGLAGTEQYF. The chain carries TRBV7-9 and TRBJ2-7, with 13 positions matching TRBD2. Per germline, CDR1 SEHNR and CDR2 FQNEAQ (reference sequence). V lost 5 bases and J lost 6; bases outside the gene matches: 7. The CDR3 covers 15 residues.

The J gene is TRBJ2-5, the V gene TRBV9, with 11 nucleotides matching TRBD2. The V gene's germline CDR1 is SGDLS and CDR2 YYNGEE. CDR3 length: 14 residues. The V segment lost 4 bases and the J segment 5 bases; nucleotides outside the gene matches: 4. CDR3 region: CASSIGTSGETQYF. As DNA, the CDR3 is TGTGCCAGCAGCATCGGGACTAGCGGCGAGACCCAGTACTTC.

This clone was seen only once. This rearrangement joins TRBV4-2 to TRBJ2-4, with 7 positions matching TRBD1. This CDR3 spans 17 amino acids. The J segment lost 0 bases and the V segment lost 5 bases, leaving 10 bases of the junction unmatched. The germline V gene encodes CDR1 LGHNA and CDR2 YNFKEQ. The CDR3 protein is CASSLRQGEGAKNIQYF. CDR3 in DNA: TGTGCCAGCAGCTTACGACAGGGAGAGGGAGCCAAAAACATTCAGTACTTC.

The V call is TRBV5-4, the J call TRBJ2-5; a weak D match, TRBD2 (7 bases). Germline CDR1 and CDR2: SGHNT and YYREEE (reference sequence). CDR3 length equals 15 residues. Trimming left V 3 bases short and J 5 bases short, with 17 bases between. CDR3 sequence: CASSSEGGPGETQYF. In DNA form, the CDR3 reads TGTGCCAGCAGCTCTGAGGGGGGGCCGGGTGAGACCCAGTACTTC.

The V call is TRBV28, the J call TRBJ2-2, with 12 bases matching TRBD1. Germline V gene lookup returns CDR1 MDHEN and CDR2 SYDVKM. The CDR3 has 17 residues. Unmatched junction bases numbered 3, after V lost 4 bases and J lost 0 bases. For the CDR3, the DNA is TGTGCCAGCAGTTCGGGACAGGGGGCCGCGAACACCGGGGAGCTGTTTTTT. Its protein is CASSSGQGAANTGELFF.

This clone occurred a few times. The chain has TRBV4-3 and TRBJ2-5; 9 nucleotides line up with TRBD1. V lost 4 bases, J lost 4 bases, and 7 bases stayed unmatched. Germline V gene sequence: CDR1 LGHNA, CDR2 YSLEER. The CDR3 is 15 residues long. This CDR3 reads CASSPPGQGTETQYF. CDR3 in DNA: TGCGCCAGCAGCCCCCCCGGACAGGGGACAGAGACCCAGTACTTC.

J is TRBJ1-2 and V is TRBV9; 7 bases agree with TRBD1. Losses at the gene ends were 4 bases for V and 0 bases for J; bases not matched to a gene: 9. This CDR3 contains 16 residues. Germline lookup yields CDR1 SGDLS and CDR2 YYNGEE. The chain's CDR3 is CASSIRDRPTNYGYTF. The CDR3 DNA follows: TGTGCCAGCAGCATCCGGGACAGACCTACTAACTATGGCTACACCTTC.

The J gene is TRBJ1-1, the V gene TRBV6-1, with a possible D match to TRBD1 (6 bases). Germline loops: CDR1 MNHNS, CDR2 SASEGT. The CDR3 extends over 15 amino acids. V lost 6 bases and J lost 3, with 17 bases in between. The CDR3 loop reads CASRETGGGDTEAFF. As DNA, the CDR3 is TGTGCCAGCAGGGAGACAGGCGGGGGGGACACTGAAGCTTTCTTT.